The 3 T cell receptor beta chains below were found in one sample sequenced in a study of cytomegalovirus exposure and HLA in healthy donors. The PCR ran on 60 Vbeta and 13 Jbeta primers. Data came from immunoSEQ multiplex PCR; TCRdb stores just in-frame clones and leaves some out. The sample holds 150,000 to 200,000 clones; about 85% are singletons and the top ten take around 6.6%. Sequenced sample: PBMCs. These receptor sequences come from a male donor in good health and CMV-seropositive.

In its sample, this clone was seen a few times. The chain uses TRBV7-3 and TRBJ1-3; possible D gene TRBD1, 5 bases. Germline assignment: CDR1 SGHTA and CDR2 FQGTGA. The CDR3 length is 13 residues. Trimming left V 2 bases short and J 6 bases short, with 8 bases between. CDR3 DNA sequence: TGTGCCAGCAGCTTAGGACACCTAAACACCATATATTTT. Translating gives CASSLGHLNTIYF.

This chain connects TRBV4-1 to TRBJ2-3; D might be TRBD1 (7 bases). The germline V gene has CDR1 MGHRA and CDR2 YSYEKL. V was clipped by 1 base and J by 9 bases, with 20 bases between them. The CDR3 totals 16 residues. CDR3 amino acids: CASSQASRRGLRTQYF. The CDR3 DNA follows: TGCGCCAGCAGCCAAGCTAGTCGGAGGGGGCTTCGCACGCAGTATTTT.

V is TRBV21-1 and J is TRBJ2-1; TRBD2 is the table's D call, not checked against the DNA. TRBV21-1 counts as a pseudogene. This CDR3 comprises 13 residues. Here the CDR3 reads CASSKESGNEQFF. The DNA for the CDR3 is TGTGCCAGCAGCAAAGAGAGTGGTAATGAGCAGTTCTTC.